The 32 T cell receptor beta chains listed next were all sequenced from one sample in a study of blood T cell repertoires in COVID-19. The table came from immunoSEQ multiplex PCR; TCRdb's copy has only in-frame clones and leaves some out. The sample records approximately 220,000 clones, about 88% being singletons. Source material: peripheral blood. These receptors originate from a middle-aged man who had recovered from COVID-19.

This chain joins TRBV27 and TRBJ2-1; no firm D call. Germline V gives CDR1 MNHEY, CDR2 SMNVEV (reference sequence). Trimming took off 0 bases at V and 0 bases at J, with 15 bases between the two ends. The CDR3 spans 18 residues. CDR3 residues: CASSLSQNHFSSYNEQFF. In DNA, the CDR3 is TGTGCCAGCAGTTTATCTCAAAATCATTTTAGCTCCTACAATGAGCAGTTCTTC.

This rearrangement joins TRBV27 to TRBJ2-7; D remains unclear. The germline V and J ends were trimmed by 2 bases and 0 bases, with 14 bases remaining between them. Per the germline V gene, CDR1 is MNHEY and CDR2 is SMNVEV (reference sequence). CDR3 length: 16 amino acids. CDR3 nucleotides: TGTGCCAGCAGTTTAACTCAATCTGTTAGCTCCTACGAGCAGTACTTC. Protein: CASSLTQSVSSYEQYF.

The chain couples TRBV3-1 (or the pseudogene TRBV3-2) to TRBJ1-2, with a weak D call TRBD1 (5 bases). CDR3 length: 13 amino acids. Germline loops: CDR1 LGHDT, CDR2 YNNKEL (reference sequence). V lost 2 bases, J lost 8 bases, and 12 bases lay in between. CDR3 DNA: TGTGCCAGCAGCCAACTCGACAGAGGAGGCTACACCTTC. Residues: CASSQLDRGGYTF.

The chain joins TRBV6-5 to TRBJ2-2; unclear D gene. CDR1 is MNHEY and CDR2 is SVGAGI in the germline V gene. The CDR3 consists of 11 residues. Trimming shortened V by 6 bases and J by 6 bases, and 5 bases separated the two germline ends. DNA for the CDR3: TGTGCCAGCAGCAATTCCGGGGAGCTGTTTTTT. As protein: CASSNSGELFF.

This rearrangement joins TRBV28 to TRBJ2-7; 8 nucleotides line up with TRBD2. Losses at the gene ends were 6 bases for V and 6 bases for J; bases not matched to a gene: 16. There are 16 residues in the CDR3. The germline gives CDR1 MDHEN, CDR2 SYDVKM. CDR3 loop: CASSSDTGTRGTEQYF. The CDR3 DNA is TGTGCCAGCAGCAGTGATACCGGGACTAGAGGGACCGAGCAGTACTTC.

J is TRBJ2-1 and V is TRBV5-1, with D possibly being TRBD2 (6 bases). Germline assignment: CDR1 SGHRS and CDR2 YFSETQ. The CDR3 contains 13 residues. V was cut by 4 bases and J by 4 bases, with 9 bases left in between. CDR3 coding DNA: TGCGCCAGCAGCCTTGGGACTTACAATGAGCAGTTCTTC. Translating gives CASSLGTYNEQFF.

This clone was counted once. CDR3 sequence (DNA): TGTGCCAGCAGCTTAGTTGACAGGGCACCTACGGAGCAGTACTTC. Its translation: CASSLVDRAPTEQYF. The V and J genes are TRBV7-9 and TRBJ2-7; 7 nucleotides line up with TRBD1. Per germline, CDR1 SEHNR and CDR2 FQNEAQ (reference sequence). V gave up 1 base and J gave up 7 bases; unmatched junction bases: 10. The CDR3 is 15 residues long. The full variable domain, its missing parts supplied by reference TRBV7-9 and TRBJ2-7, is DTGVSQNPRHKITKRGQNVTFRCDPISEHNRLYWYRQTLGQGPEFLTYFQNEAQLEKSRLLSDRFSAERPKGSFSTLEIQRTEQGDSAMYLCASSLVDRAPTEQYFGPGTRLTVT.

The chain links TRBV19 to TRBJ2-3, with 7 nucleotides matching TRBD2. There are 16 residues in the CDR3. The V segment lost 5 bases and the J segment 5 bases; nucleotides outside the gene matches: 13. Germline CDR1 and CDR2: LNHDA and SQIVND (reference sequence). The CDR3 DNA follows: TGTGCCAGTAGTTCCCAGGCGGGAGTGAAGGGAGATACGCAGTATTTT. Its translation: CASSSQAGVKGDTQYF. The variable domain in full, with the rest retrieved from reference TRBV19 and TRBJ2-3, is DGGITQSPKYLFRKEGQNVTLSCEQNLNHDAMYWYRQDPGQGLRLIYYSQIVNDFQKGDIAEGYSVSREKKESFPLTVTSAQKNPTAFYLCASSSQAGVKGDTQYFGPGTRLTVL.

The chain has TRBV6-1 and TRBJ1-5; 7 nucleotides agree with TRBD1. J was trimmed by 1 base and V by 3 bases; bases with no gene match: 3. The CDR3 runs to 15 residues. CDR1 and CDR2 from the germline V gene are MNHNS and SASEGT. Here the CDR3 reads CASSEGTASNQPQHF. CDR3 in DNA: TGTGCCAGCAGTGAGGGGACAGCGAGCAATCAGCCCCAGCATTTT.

The chain combines TRBV28 with TRBJ1-1; D may be TRBD1 (5 bases). The CDR3 consists of 16 residues. Trimming removed 4 bases at V and 4 bases at J, with 19 bases between. CDR1 and CDR2 (germline): MDHEN, SYDVKM. The CDR3, as DNA: TGTGCCAGCAGTTCCCCAGGGCAGGGAAGGAGCACTGAAGCTTTCTTT. Translated: CASSSPGQGRSTEAFF.

This chain links TRBV28 with TRBJ2-3; TRBD2 matches at 10 bases. Germline V gene lookup returns CDR1 MDHEN and CDR2 SYDVKM. The length of the CDR3 is 17 residues. V shed 6 bases and J 3 bases; nucleotides not matched to a gene: 12. CDR3 DNA: TGTGCCAGCAGCCCGGGACTAGCGCGACGCTCGACAGATACGCAGTATTTT. Translation: CASSPGLARRSTDTQYF.

The chain combines TRBV2 with TRBJ2-7, with 8 bases lining up with TRBD1. J was trimmed by 4 bases and V by 7 bases; bases with no gene match: 9. The CDR3 covers 14 residues. Germline lookup yields CDR1 SNHLY and CDR2 FYNNEI. CDR3 in DNA: TGTGCCAGCACAGGGGGCTCGCTCCAATACGAGCAGTACTTC. This gives the protein CASTGGSLQYEQYF.

The chain links TRBV18 to TRBJ2-3; maybe TRBD2 (6 bases). Germline lookup yields CDR1 KGHSH and CDR2 LQKENI. The CDR3 is made up of 14 amino acids. V was trimmed by 6 bases and J by 4 bases, leaving 14 bases between them. The DNA of the CDR3 is TGTGCCAGCTCCCTAAGCGGGCCCCCAGATACGCAGTATTTT. This codes for CASSLSGPPDTQYF.

The V and J genes are TRBV19 and TRBJ2-1; 10 nucleotides line up with TRBD2. The length of the CDR3 is 19 residues. V shed 6 bases, J shed 6 bases, and the junction held 20 bases outside the gene matches. The V gene's germline CDR1 is LNHDA and CDR2 SQIVND (reference sequence). Here the CDR3 DNA reads TGTGCCAGTAGACGACGCGGGGGGACTAGCGACATTTCTGGCAATGAGCAGTTCTTC. It encodes CASRRRGGTSDISGNEQFF.

The gene calls are TRBV28 and TRBJ2-5, with 7 nucleotides matching TRBD2. CDR3 length equals 15 residues. V lost 7 bases to trimming and J lost 7 bases; unmatched junction nucleotides: 15. The V gene's germline CDR1 is MDHEN and CDR2 SYDVKM. CDR3 amino acids: CASKPGGGRDPTQYF. The CDR3 DNA reads as TGTGCCAGCAAACCGGGGGGAGGGCGGGATCCGACCCAGTACTTC.

The gene calls are TRBV28 and TRBJ2-6, with D maybe TRBD1 (6 bases). V dropped 7 bases and J dropped 0 bases, with 10 bases sitting between them. Germline V gene sequence: CDR1 MDHEN, CDR2 SYDVKM. The CDR3 runs to 15 residues. The CDR3 nucleotides read TGTGCCAGCAAGACAGGCTCCTCTGGGGCCAACGTCCTGACTTTC. Protein product: CASKTGSSGANVLTF.

The chain joins TRBV7-8 to TRBJ2-7; D perhaps matches TRBD2 (6 bases). The CDR3 has 15 amino acids. The V end was cut by 5 bases, the J end by 2 bases, with 16 bases between. CDR1 is SGHVS and CDR2 is FQNEAQ in the germline V gene. The CDR3 loop reads CASSVTSHSAYEQYF. The CDR3 DNA reads as TGTGCCAGCAGCGTGACTAGTCACTCCGCCTACGAGCAGTACTTC.

This rearrangement joins TRBV3-1 (or the pseudogene TRBV3-2) to TRBJ2-1, with 7 bases that match TRBD2. Germline V gene data show CDR1 as LGHDT and CDR2 as YNNKEL (reference sequence). The CDR3 extends over 18 amino acids. After removal of 1 base from V and 3 bases from J, the junction contained 12 bases not matched to a gene. CDR3 bases: TGTGCCAGCAGCCAAGCTCTGGCGGGAGAAGGCGTCTACAATGAGCAGTTCTTC. Its translation is CASSQALAGEGVYNEQFF.

The rearrangement uses TRBV6-5 and TRBJ1-5; D not certain. CDR1 is MNHEY and CDR2 is SVGAGI in the germline V gene. The CDR3 loop spans 13 amino acids. V dropped 6 bases and J dropped 1 base, with 7 bases sitting between them. CDR3 nucleotide sequence: TGTGCCAGCAGCAGGCAGAGCAATCAGCCCCAGCATTTT. Translation gives CASSRQSNQPQHF.

This clone has just one count. The chain is built from TRBV5-1 and TRBJ1-2; D may be TRBD1 (6 bases). V was cut by 1 base and J by 1 base, with 17 bases left in between. The germline V gene has CDR1 SGHRS and CDR2 YFSETQ. The CDR3 sequence is 17 residues long. Written as DNA, the CDR3 is TGCGCCAGCAGCTTGAGGGGGGGCGGAGATATTAACTATGGCTACACCTTC. Translation: CASSLRGGGDINYGYTF.

The rearrangement links TRBV7-9 to TRBJ1-1; tentative D call: TRBD1 (6 bases). Per the germline V gene, CDR1 is SEHNR and CDR2 is FQNEAQ (reference sequence). V was shortened by 6 bases and J by 6 bases, with 11 bases between the two germline ends. The CDR3 has 12 amino acids. The CDR3 sequence: CASRLRTAEAFF. CDR3 DNA: TGTGCCAGCAGGCTCCGGACAGCTGAAGCTTTCTTT.

This clone appeared once. The gene calls are TRBV7-2 and TRBJ2-5; 12 nucleotides align to TRBD1. The CDR3 runs to 15 residues. CDR1 is SGHTA and CDR2 is FQGNSA in the germline V gene. V trimming: 8 bases; J trimming: 4 bases; junction bases outside the gene matches: 8. The CDR3 loop is CASAGTGGTIETQYF. In DNA, the CDR3 is TGTGCCAGCGCGGGGACAGGGGGCACGATAGAGACCCAGTACTTC.

The V call is TRBV19, the J call TRBJ2-3; D gene unclear. V was clipped by 10 bases and J by 1 base, with 15 bases between them. Germline-derived CDR1 and CDR2 are LNHDA and SQIVND (reference sequence). The CDR3 is 14 residues long. The CDR3 is CATKEAPGTDTQYF. In DNA, the CDR3 is TGTGCCACCAAAGAGGCTCCTGGCACAGATACGCAGTATTTT.

The chain is built from TRBV28 and TRBJ2-7; no clear D gene. This CDR3 is 13 amino acids long. Looked up from germline, CDR1 is MDHEN and CDR2 is SYDVKM. The V end was cut by 2 bases, the J end by 1 base, with 6 bases between. In DNA form, the CDR3 reads TGTGCCAGCAGTTTAAACTGGTCCTACGAGCAGTACTTC. Its protein is CASSLNWSYEQYF. Filled out from reference TRBV28 and TRBJ2-7, the complete variable domain reads DVKVTQSSRYLVKRTGEKVFLECVQDMDHENMFWYRQDPGLGLRLIYFSYDVKMKEKGDIPEGYSVSREKKERFSLILESASTNQTSMYLCASSLNWSYEQYFGPGTRLTVT.

The chain is built from TRBV2 and TRBJ1-3; TRBD1 agrees at 7 bases. Germline loops: CDR1 SNHLY, CDR2 FYNNEI. The CDR3 is made up of 15 amino acids. The ends lost 9 bases at V and 0 bases at J; junction bases unmatched: 8. The DNA for the CDR3 is TGTGCCAGTTACCGGGACAGTTTCTCTGGAAACACCATATATTTT. It is translated as CASYRDSFSGNTIYF.

CDR3 DNA: TGTGCCAGCAGTAGAGACTCTGGAAACACCATATATTTT. Encoded protein: CASSRDSGNTIYF. This chain joins TRBV28 and TRBJ1-3; D not resolved. CDR3 size: 13 residues. The V gene lost 5 bases and the J gene lost 0 bases, with 5 bases spanning the gap. Germline V gives CDR1 MDHEN, CDR2 SYDVKM.

The chain uses TRBV28 and TRBJ2-3; 12 bases map to TRBD2. In germline, CDR1 is MDHEN, CDR2 SYDVKM. The CDR3 has 17 residues. V shed 0 bases, J shed 0 bases, and the junction held 1 base outside the gene matches. The CDR3 spells CASSLWTSGGSTDTQYF. CDR3 in DNA: TGTGCCAGCAGTTTATGGACTAGCGGGGGTAGCACAGATACGCAGTATTTT.

The V call is TRBV6-5, the J call TRBJ2-7; the match to TRBD1 covers 7 bases. This CDR3 is 15 amino acids long. Germline CDR1 is MNHEY and CDR2 is SVGAGI. The V segment lost 4 bases and the J segment 5 bases; nucleotides outside the gene matches: 11. In nucleotides, the CDR3 is TGTGCCAGCAGTTCCCTTCCGAGGCAGGGGGACGAGCAGTACTTC. Translation gives CASSSLPRQGDEQYF.

This rearrangement joins TRBV18 to TRBJ2-7, with 9 bases matching TRBD1. V trimming: 3 bases; J trimming: 5 bases; junction bases outside the gene matches: 8. Per germline, CDR1 KGHSH and CDR2 LQKENI. This CDR3 spans 15 amino acids. The CDR3 is CASSPSTGGLDEQYF. The CDR3 bases are TGTGCCAGCTCACCTTCGACAGGGGGTCTTGACGAGCAGTACTTC.

The rearrangement links TRBV28 to TRBJ1-5; D is ambiguous. Looked up from germline, CDR1 is MDHEN and CDR2 is SYDVKM. Trimming cost V 5 bases and J 3 bases, with 14 bases left between them. The CDR3 totals 15 residues. The CDR3 DNA follows: TGTGCCAGCAGTGAGGCTGGGTTTATCAATCAGCCCCAGCATTTT. Translated: CASSEAGFINQPQHF.

CDR3 sequence (DNA): TGTGCCAGCAGCTTAAGACAGAATAATTCACCCCTCCACTTT. Encoded protein: CASSLRQNNSPLHF. The genes are TRBV7-2 and TRBJ1-6, with a tentative D call TRBD1 (5 bases). The CDR3 runs 14 residues. The V gene lost 2 bases and the J gene lost 5 bases, with 7 bases spanning the gap. Germline CDR1 and CDR2: SGHTA and FQGNSA. The entire variable domain, with the rest obtained from reference TRBV7-2 and TRBJ1-6, is as follows: GAGVSQSPSNKVTEKGKDVELRCDPISGHTALYWYRQSLGQGLEFLIYFQGNSAPDKSGLPSDRFSAERTGGSVSTLTIQRTQQEDSAVYLCASSLRQNNSPLHFGNGTRLTVT.

The chain carries TRBV18 and TRBJ1-1; D perhaps matches TRBD1 (5 bases). The CDR3 extends over 15 amino acids. Trimming cost V 4 bases and J 0 bases, with 12 bases left between them. CDR1 and CDR2 from the germline V gene are KGHSH and LQKENI. This CDR3 reads CASSRDWTLNTEAFF. The CDR3 region has the DNA TGTGCCAGCTCACGGGACTGGACCTTGAACACTGAAGCTTTCTTT.